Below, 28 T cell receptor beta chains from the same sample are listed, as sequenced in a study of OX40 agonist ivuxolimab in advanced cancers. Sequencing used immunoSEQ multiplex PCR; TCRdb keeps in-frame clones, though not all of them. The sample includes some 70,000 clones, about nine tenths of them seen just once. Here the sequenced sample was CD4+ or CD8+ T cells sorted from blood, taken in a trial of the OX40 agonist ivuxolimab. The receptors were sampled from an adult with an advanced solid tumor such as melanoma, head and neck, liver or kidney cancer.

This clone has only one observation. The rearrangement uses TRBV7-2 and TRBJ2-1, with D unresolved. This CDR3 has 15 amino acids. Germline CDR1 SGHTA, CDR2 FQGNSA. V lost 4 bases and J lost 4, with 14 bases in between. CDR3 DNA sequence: TGTGCCAGCAGCTCTGGTCCCCTACTGTACAATGAGCAGTTCTTC. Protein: CASSSGPLLYNEQFF.

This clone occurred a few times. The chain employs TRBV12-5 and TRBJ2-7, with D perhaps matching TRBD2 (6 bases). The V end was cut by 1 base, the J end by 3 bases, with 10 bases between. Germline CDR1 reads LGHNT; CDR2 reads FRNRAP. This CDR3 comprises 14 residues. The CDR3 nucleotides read TGTGCTAGTGGTTTGGCCGGGACTGACTACGAGCAGTACTTC. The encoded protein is CASGLAGTDYEQYF.

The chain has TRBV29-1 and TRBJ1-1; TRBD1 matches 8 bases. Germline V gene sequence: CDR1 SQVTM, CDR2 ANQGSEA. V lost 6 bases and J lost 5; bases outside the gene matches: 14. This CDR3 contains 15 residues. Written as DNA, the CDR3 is TGCAGCGTCAACCAATATGACAGGGGTAAAACTGAAGCTTTCTTT. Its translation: CSVNQYDRGKTEAFF.

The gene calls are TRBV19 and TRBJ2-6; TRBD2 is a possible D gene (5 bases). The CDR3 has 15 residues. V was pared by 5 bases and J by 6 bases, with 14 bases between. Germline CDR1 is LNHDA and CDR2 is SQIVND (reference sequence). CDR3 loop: CASSSGLGVANVLTF. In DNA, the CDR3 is TGTGCCAGTAGTTCCGGGCTGGGAGTGGCCAACGTCCTGACTTTC.

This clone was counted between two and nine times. The CDR3 DNA sequence: TGTGCCAGCAGCTTATCATCTTTCGGAGCTTTCTTT. Translated: CASSLSSFGAFF. This chain links TRBV7-2 with TRBJ1-1; no firm D call. Germline values: CDR1 SGHTA, CDR2 FQGNSA. There are 12 residues in the CDR3. Between the trimmed V and J ends, which lost 2 bases and 10 bases, there was a span of 11 bases.

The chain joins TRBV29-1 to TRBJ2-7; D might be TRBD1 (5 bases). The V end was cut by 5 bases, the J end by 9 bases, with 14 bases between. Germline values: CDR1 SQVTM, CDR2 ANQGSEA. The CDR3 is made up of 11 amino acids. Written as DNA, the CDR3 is TGCAGCGTTAACTATGACAGTGGGCAGTACTTC. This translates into CSVNYDSGQYF.

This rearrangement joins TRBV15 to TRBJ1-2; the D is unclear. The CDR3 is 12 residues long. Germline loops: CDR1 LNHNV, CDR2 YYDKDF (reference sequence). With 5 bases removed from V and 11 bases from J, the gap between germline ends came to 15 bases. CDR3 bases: TGTGCCACCAGCCCTCGCACGGGAGTTTACACCTTC. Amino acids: CATSPRTGVYTF.

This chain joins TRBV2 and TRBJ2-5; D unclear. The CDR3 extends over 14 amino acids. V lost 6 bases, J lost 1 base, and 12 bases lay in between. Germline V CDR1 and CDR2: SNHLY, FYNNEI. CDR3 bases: TGTGCCAGCAGACCCGGGCGCTCCCAAGAGACCCAGTACTTC. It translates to CASRPGRSQETQYF.

Here the CDR3 reads CASSQETGPAGELFF. The CDR3 DNA follows: TGCGCCAGCAGCCAAGAAACAGGCCCAGCCGGGGAGCTGTTTTTT. This sequence joins TRBV4-3 and TRBJ2-2, with D possibly being TRBD1 (5 bases). The CDR3 is made up of 15 amino acids. Trimming took 0 bases from V and 6 from J, leaving 11 bases between them. CDR1 is LGHNA and CDR2 is YSLEER in the germline V gene.

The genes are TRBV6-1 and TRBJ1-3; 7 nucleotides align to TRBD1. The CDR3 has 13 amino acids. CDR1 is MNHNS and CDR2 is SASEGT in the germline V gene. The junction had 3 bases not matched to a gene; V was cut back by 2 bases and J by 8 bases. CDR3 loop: CASSETTGDTIYF. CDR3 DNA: TGTGCCAGCAGTGAAACTACAGGGGACACCATATATTTT.

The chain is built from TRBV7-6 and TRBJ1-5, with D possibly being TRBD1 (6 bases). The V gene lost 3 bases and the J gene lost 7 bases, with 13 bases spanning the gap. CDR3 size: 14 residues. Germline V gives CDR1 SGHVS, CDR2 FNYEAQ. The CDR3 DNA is TGTGCCAGCAGCTTGAGACAGGCGGCCCAGCCCCAGCATTTT. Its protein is CASSLRQAAQPQHF.

The CDR3: CASTAGGNYGYTF. The CDR3 DNA follows: TGCGCCAGCACCGCAGGGGGTAACTATGGCTACACCTTC. This chain uses TRBV5-1 with TRBJ1-2; 7 bases line up with TRBD1. J was trimmed by 1 base and V by 6 bases; bases with no gene match: 3. Germline V gene lookup returns CDR1 SGHRS and CDR2 YFSETQ. This CDR3 spans 13 amino acids.

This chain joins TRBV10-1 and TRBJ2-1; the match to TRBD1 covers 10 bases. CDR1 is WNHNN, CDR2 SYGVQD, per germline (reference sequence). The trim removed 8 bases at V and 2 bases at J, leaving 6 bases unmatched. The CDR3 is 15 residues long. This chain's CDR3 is CASPIGTGAYNEQFF. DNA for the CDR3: TGCGCCAGCCCTATCGGGACAGGGGCCTACAATGAGCAGTTCTTC.

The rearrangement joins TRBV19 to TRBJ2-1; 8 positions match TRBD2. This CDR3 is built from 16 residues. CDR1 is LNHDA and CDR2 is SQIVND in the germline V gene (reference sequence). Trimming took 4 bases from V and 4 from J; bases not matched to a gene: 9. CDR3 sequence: CASSSGGPTHYNEQFF. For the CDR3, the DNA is TGTGCCAGTAGTAGCGGGGGGCCTACTCATTACAATGAGCAGTTCTTC.

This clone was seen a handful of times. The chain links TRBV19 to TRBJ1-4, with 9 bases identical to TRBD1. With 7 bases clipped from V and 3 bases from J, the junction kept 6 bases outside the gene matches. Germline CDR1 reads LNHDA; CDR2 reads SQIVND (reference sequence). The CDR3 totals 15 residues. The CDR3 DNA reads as TGTGCCAGTAAGGACAGGGGATGGGCTAATGAAAAACTGTTTTTT. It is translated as CASKDRGWANEKLFF. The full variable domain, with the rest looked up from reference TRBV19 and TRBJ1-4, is DGGITQSPKYLFRKEGQNVTLSCEQNLNHDAMYWYRQDPGQGLRLIYYSQIVNDFQKGDIAEGYSVSREKKESFPLTVTSAQKNPTAFYLCASKDRGWANEKLFFGSGTQLSVL.

The CDR3 loop is CASSESGGRNTEAFF. CDR3 in DNA: TGCGCCAGCAGCGAAAGTGGGGGGAGGAACACTGAAGCTTTCTTT. V is TRBV4-3 and J is TRBJ1-1; TRBD1 might be the D (5 bases). Germline CDR1 and CDR2: LGHNA and YSLEER. The CDR3 runs to 15 residues. The ends were cut back, 5 bases at V and 1 base at J, with 14 bases in the middle.

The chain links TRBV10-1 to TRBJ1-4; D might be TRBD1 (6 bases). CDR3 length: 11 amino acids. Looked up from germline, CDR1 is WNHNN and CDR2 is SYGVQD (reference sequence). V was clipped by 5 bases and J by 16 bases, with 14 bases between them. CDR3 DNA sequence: TGCGCCAGCAGTTACAGGGTTGAGAAGTTTTTT. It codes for CASSYRVEKFF.

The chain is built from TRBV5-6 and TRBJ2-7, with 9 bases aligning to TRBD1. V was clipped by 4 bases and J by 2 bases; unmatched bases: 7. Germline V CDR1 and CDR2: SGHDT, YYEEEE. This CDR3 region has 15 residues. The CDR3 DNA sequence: TGTGCCAGCAGCAGAGCCGGGACAGGGACCTACGAGCAGTACTTC. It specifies CASSRAGTGTYEQYF.

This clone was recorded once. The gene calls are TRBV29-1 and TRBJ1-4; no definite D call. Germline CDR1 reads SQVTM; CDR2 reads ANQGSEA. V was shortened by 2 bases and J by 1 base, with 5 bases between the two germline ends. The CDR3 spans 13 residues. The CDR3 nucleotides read TGCAGCGTTGAATCCCGAACTAATGAAAAACTGTTTTTT. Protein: CSVESRTNEKLFF.

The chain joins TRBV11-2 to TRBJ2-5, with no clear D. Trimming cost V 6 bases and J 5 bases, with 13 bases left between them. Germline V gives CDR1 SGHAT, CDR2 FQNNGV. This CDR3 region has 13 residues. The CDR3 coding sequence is TGTGCCAGCAGGCGACAAGGGATGGAGACCCAGTACTTC. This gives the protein CASRRQGMETQYF.

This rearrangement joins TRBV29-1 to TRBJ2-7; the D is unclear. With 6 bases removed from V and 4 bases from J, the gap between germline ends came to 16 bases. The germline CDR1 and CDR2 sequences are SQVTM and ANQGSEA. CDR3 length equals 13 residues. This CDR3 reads CSVTGQGPYEQYF. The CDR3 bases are TGCAGCGTAACGGGCCAAGGACCATACGAGCAGTACTTC.

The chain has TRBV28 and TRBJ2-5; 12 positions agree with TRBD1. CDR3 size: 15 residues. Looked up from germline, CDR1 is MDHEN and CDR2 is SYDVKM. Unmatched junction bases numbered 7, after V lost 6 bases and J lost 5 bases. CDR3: CASRGGTGGFETQYF. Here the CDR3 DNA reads TGTGCCAGCAGGGGGGGGACAGGGGGCTTCGAGACCCAGTACTTC.

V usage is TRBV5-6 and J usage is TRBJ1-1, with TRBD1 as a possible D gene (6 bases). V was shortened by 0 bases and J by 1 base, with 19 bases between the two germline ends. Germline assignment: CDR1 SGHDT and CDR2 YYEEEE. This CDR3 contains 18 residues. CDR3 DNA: TGTGCCAGCAGCTTGGTGGCCGACAGGAACGCATGGAACACTGAAGCTTTCTTT. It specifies CASSLVADRNAWNTEAFF.

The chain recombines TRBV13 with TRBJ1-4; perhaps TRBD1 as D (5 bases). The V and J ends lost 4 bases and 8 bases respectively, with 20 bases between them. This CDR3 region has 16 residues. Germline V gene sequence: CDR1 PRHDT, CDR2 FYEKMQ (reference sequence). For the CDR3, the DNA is TGTGCCAGCAGCTCATCAACGGGACGCCCAGCGGAAAAACTGTTTTTT. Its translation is CASSSSTGRPAEKLFF.

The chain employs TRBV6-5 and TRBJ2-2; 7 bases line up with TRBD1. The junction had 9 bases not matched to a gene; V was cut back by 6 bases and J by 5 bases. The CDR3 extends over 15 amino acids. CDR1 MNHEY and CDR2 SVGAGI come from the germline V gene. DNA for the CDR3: TGTGCCAGCAGACCCCCGGGACAGCGAACCGGGGAGCTGTTTTTT. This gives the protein CASRPPGQRTGELFF.

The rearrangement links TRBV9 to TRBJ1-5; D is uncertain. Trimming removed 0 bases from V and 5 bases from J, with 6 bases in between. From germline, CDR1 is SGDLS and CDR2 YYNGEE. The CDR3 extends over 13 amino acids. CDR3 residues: CASSVAPDQPQHF. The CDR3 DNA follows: TGTGCCAGCAGCGTAGCACCCGATCAGCCCCAGCATTTT.

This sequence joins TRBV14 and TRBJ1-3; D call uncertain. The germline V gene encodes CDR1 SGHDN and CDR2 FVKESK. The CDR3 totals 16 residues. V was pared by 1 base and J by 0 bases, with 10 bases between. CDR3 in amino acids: CASSQVGADSGNTIYF. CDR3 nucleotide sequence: TGTGCCAGCAGCCAAGTGGGTGCGGACTCTGGAAACACCATATATTTT.

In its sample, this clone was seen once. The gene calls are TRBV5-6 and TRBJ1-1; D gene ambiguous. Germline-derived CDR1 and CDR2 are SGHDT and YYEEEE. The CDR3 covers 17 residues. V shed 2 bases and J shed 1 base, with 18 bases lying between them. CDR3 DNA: TGTGCCAGCAGCTTAAGGCGGTCGGCACTCCAGAACACTGAAGCTTTCTTT. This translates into CASSLRRSALQNTEAFF.